The sequence of this T cell receptor (beta chain) was determined in a study of blood T cell repertoires in COVID-19. Those who participated ranged in age from roughly 18 to 89 years and resided in about two dozen US areas. Source study methods: By means of reference gene primer amplification, nucleated cell counts were estimated. Here immunoSEQ multiplex PCR was the method, and the copy in TCRdb shows in-frame clones only, minus some. V, J and clone size are those of that table, while D and trimming were read from the DNA. The sample has 150,000 to 200,000 clones, about 80% seen once; the top ten hold roughly 3.4%. V lost 6 bases and J lost 8, with 19 bases in between. The CDR3 sequence is 15 residues long. Per germline, CDR1 MNHEY and CDR2 SMNVEV (reference sequence).

The specimen was PBMCs or T cells enriched from blood (not recorded which). This rearrangement joins TRBV27 to TRBJ1-4, with TRBD1 as a possible D gene (5 bases). The receptor's source is a woman in her fifties or sixties who had recovered from COVID-19. The chain's CDR3 is CASRPVGGSIEKLFF. DNA of the CDR3: TGTGCCAGCAGACCCGTTGGGGGGTCCATAGAAAAACTGTTTTTT.